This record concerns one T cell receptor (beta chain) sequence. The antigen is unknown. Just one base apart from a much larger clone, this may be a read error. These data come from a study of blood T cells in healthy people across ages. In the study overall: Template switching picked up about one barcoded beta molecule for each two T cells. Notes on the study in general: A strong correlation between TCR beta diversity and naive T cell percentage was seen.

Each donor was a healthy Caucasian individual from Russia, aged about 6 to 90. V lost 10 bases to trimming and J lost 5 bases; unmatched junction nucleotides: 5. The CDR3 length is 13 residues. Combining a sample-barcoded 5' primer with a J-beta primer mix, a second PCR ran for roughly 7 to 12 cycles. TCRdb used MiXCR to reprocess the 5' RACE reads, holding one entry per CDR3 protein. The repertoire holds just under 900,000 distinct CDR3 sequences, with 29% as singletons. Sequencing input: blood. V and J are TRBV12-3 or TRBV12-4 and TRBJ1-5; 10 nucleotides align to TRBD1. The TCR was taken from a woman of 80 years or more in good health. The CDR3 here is CANRDRGDQPQHF. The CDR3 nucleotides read TGTGCCAACAGGGACAGGGGAGATCAGCCCCAGCATTTT.